What follows is one T cell receptor (beta chain) and its context. Germline CDR1 reads MNHNS; CDR2 reads SASEGT. There are 18 residues in the CDR3. V dropped 1 base and J dropped 5; count of bases not matched to a gene: 12. Generated by immunoSEQ multiplex PCR, the TCRdb table keeps only in-frame clones and is missing some. This sample yields roughly 64,000 clones, of which approximately 81% are seen a single time; approximately 2.9% belongs to the top ten. These data originate in a study of OX40 agonist ivuxolimab in advanced cancers. The origin of this receptor is an adult with an advanced solid tumor such as melanoma, head and neck, liver or kidney cancer. The chain carries TRBV6-1 and TRBJ2-5; 11 nucleotides agree with TRBD2. The sequenced sample was CD4+ or CD8+ T cells sorted from blood, obtained in a trial of the OX40 agonist ivuxolimab. Written as DNA, the CDR3 is TGTGCCAGCAGTGAAGGGATGAATAGCGGGGGGGCCGGGGAGACCCAGTACTTC. Its translation: CASSEGMNSGGAGETQYF.